A single sample gave rise to the 18 T cell receptor beta chains below, sequenced in a study of cytomegalovirus exposure and HLA in healthy donors. The primer mix had 60 Vbeta and 13 Jbeta primers. Here immunoSEQ multiplex PCR was the method, and the copy in TCRdb shows in-frame clones only, minus some. The sample records some 190,000 clones, approximately 80% being singletons. The specimen was PBMCs. These receptors came from a woman aged 25-40 years in good health and CMV-seropositive.

This clone was detected only once. The chain carries TRBV6-5 and TRBJ2-7; TRBD1 is a possible D gene (6 bases). From germline, CDR1 is MNHEY and CDR2 SVGAGI. CDR3 length: 14 residues. The germline V and J ends were trimmed by 4 bases and 2 bases, with 12 bases remaining between them. The CDR3 protein is CASSWTVKPYEQYF. As DNA, the CDR3 is TGTGCCAGCAGTTGGACAGTTAAACCCTACGAGCAGTACTTC.

The J gene is TRBJ1-5, the V gene TRBV28; 9 nucleotides line up with TRBD1. The J segment lost 6 bases and the V segment lost 6 bases, leaving 6 bases of the junction unmatched. This CDR3 spans 14 amino acids. The germline V gene encodes CDR1 MDHEN and CDR2 SYDVKM. For the CDR3, the DNA is TGTGCCAGCAGCCACAGGGGGCACGGTCAGCCCCAGCATTTT. Protein product: CASSHRGHGQPQHF.

The genes are TRBV6-6 and TRBJ1-4; D is undetermined. Germline values: CDR1 MNHNY, CDR2 SVGAGI (reference sequence). V shed 6 bases and J shed 6 bases, with 8 bases lying between them. The CDR3 is 12 residues long. The CDR3 is CASRAGHEKLFF. CDR3 bases: TGTGCCAGCAGGGCAGGTCATGAAAAACTGTTTTTT.

This clone was seen a single time. This chain joins TRBV28 and TRBJ1-6; 9 bases are shared with TRBD1. This CDR3 spans 14 amino acids. V shed 7 bases and J 10 bases; nucleotides not matched to a gene: 8. The V gene's germline CDR1 is MDHEN and CDR2 SYDVKM. The CDR3 DNA follows: TGTGCCAGCACTCGGACAGGGGTCCGCTCACCCCTCCACTTT. Amino acids: CASTRTGVRSPLHF.

The V call is TRBV2, the J call TRBJ1-3; D remains unclear. Germline V gene data show CDR1 as SNHLY and CDR2 as FYNNEI. This CDR3 region has 14 residues. V was trimmed by 7 bases and J by 0 bases, leaving 10 bases between them. The CDR3 sequence: CASTITRSGNTIYF. Written as DNA, the CDR3 is TGTGCCAGCACCATTACGCGCTCTGGAAACACCATATATTTT.

The V and J genes are TRBV28 and TRBJ1-3; TRBD1 agrees at 8 bases. The CDR3 spans 15 residues. V shed 3 bases, J shed 4 bases, and the junction held 5 bases outside the gene matches. Germline CDR1 and CDR2: MDHEN and SYDVKM. CDR3 residues: CASSFTAGGGNTIYF. In DNA, the CDR3 is TGTGCCAGCAGTTTCACGGCAGGGGGCGGAAACACCATATATTTT.

The chain links TRBV6-6 to TRBJ1-5; D is perhaps TRBD1 (6 bases). Trimming pared 6 bases from V and 7 bases from J, leaving 13 bases between. The CDR3 is made up of 13 amino acids. Germline-derived CDR1 and CDR2 are MNHNY and SVGAGI (reference sequence). The CDR3 region is CASSSGVNQPQHF. The CDR3 nucleotides read TGTGCCAGCAGCTCAGGGGTGAACCAGCCCCAGCATTTT.

The V call is TRBV6-5, the J call TRBJ1-1; D uncertain. This CDR3 region has 13 residues. The V end lost 4 bases, the J end lost 4 bases, and 10 bases lay between the germline ends. Germline loops: CDR1 MNHEY, CDR2 SVGAGI. The CDR3 sequence is CASSLSGGTEAFF. The DNA for the CDR3 is TGTGCCAGCAGTTTGAGCGGTGGCACTGAAGCTTTCTTT.

This clone appeared a few times. In nucleotides, the CDR3 is TGTGCCAGCAGTGTCGCGGGGGCGAATCAGCCCCAGCATTTT. As protein: CASSVAGANQPQHF. This rearrangement joins TRBV2 to TRBJ1-5, with a weak D call TRBD1 (6 bases). Germline V CDR1 and CDR2: SNHLY, FYNNEI. This CDR3 is 14 amino acids long. V lost 4 bases, J lost 4 bases, and 11 bases lay in between.

This rearrangement joins TRBV10-3 to TRBJ1-5; 8 positions agree with TRBD1. Trimming at V came to 4 bases and at J to 4 bases, leaving 0 bases not matched to a gene. The CDR3 sequence is 13 residues long. Germline CDR1 reads ENHRY; CDR2 reads SYGVKD. The CDR3 here is CAISGTGNQPQHF. The CDR3 DNA sequence: TGTGCCATCAGTGGGACAGGGAATCAGCCCCAGCATTTT.

V and J are TRBV30 and TRBJ1-2; possible D gene TRBD1, 5 bases. The ends were cut back, 4 bases at V and 2 bases at J, with 8 bases in the middle. Germline CDR1 GTSNPN, CDR2 SVGIG (reference sequence). The CDR3 spans 12 residues. CDR3 in amino acids: CAWKGQNYGYTF. Here the CDR3 DNA reads TGTGCCTGGAAGGGGCAAAACTATGGCTACACCTTC.

The chain employs TRBV5-5 and TRBJ1-4, with D hard to call. V lost 4 bases and J 7 bases, leaving 14 bases between the germline ends. The CDR3 is made up of 14 amino acids. Germline CDR1 is SGHKS and CDR2 is YYEKEE (reference sequence). The CDR3 region has the DNA TGTGCCAGCAGCCTTCTTACGACGGGTGAAAAACTGTTTTTT. Protein: CASSLLTTGEKLFF.

The chain is built from TRBV10-3 and TRBJ1-3, with 8 bases matching TRBD1. CDR1 is ENHRY, CDR2 SYGVKD, per germline. J gave up 5 bases and V 0 bases, and 12 bases lay outside the gene matches. CDR3 length: 18 amino acids. CDR3 loop: CAISESADRAVGRNTIYF. The CDR3 nucleotides read TGTGCCATCAGTGAGTCGGCGGACAGGGCTGTGGGGAGAAACACCATATATTTT.

V is TRBV5-6 and J is TRBJ1-5, with 8 bases lining up with TRBD1. The CDR3 covers 15 residues. Germline V CDR1 and CDR2: SGHDT, YYEEEE. The J segment lost 3 bases and the V segment lost 0 bases, leaving 2 bases of the junction unmatched. CDR3 sequence reads: CASSLGTGFNQPQHF. Written as DNA, the CDR3 is TGTGCCAGCAGCTTGGGGACAGGGTTCAATCAGCCCCAGCATTTT.

The chain couples TRBV7-6 to TRBJ1-1; no firm D call. Germline V CDR1 and CDR2: SGHVS, FNYEAQ. Trimming took 1 base from V and 1 from J, leaving 4 bases between them. This CDR3 contains 13 residues. The CDR3 coding sequence is TGTGCCAGCAGCTTAGGAGAGAACACTGAAGCTTTCTTT. This codes for CASSLGENTEAFF.

This clone has a handful of counts. The chain links TRBV18 to TRBJ1-5; the match to TRBD1 covers 11 bases. V gave up 2 bases and J gave up 4 bases; unmatched junction bases: 7. The CDR3 contains 17 residues. Germline values: CDR1 KGHSH, CDR2 LQKENI. The CDR3 coding sequence is TGTGCCAGCTCACCATCGCGGACAGGGGGCGAAAATCAGCCCCAGCATTTT. It encodes CASSPSRTGGENQPQHF.

This clone showed up just once. The rearrangement joins TRBV19 to TRBJ2-7; 9 bases map to TRBD2. V dropped 5 bases and J dropped 0; count of bases not matched to a gene: 8. Germline CDR1 LNHDA, CDR2 SQIVND (reference sequence). This CDR3 spans 16 amino acids. The CDR3 here is CASSWSSGRYSYEQYF. The CDR3 DNA follows: TGTGCCAGTAGTTGGTCGAGCGGGAGGTACTCCTACGAGCAGTACTTC.

The chain links TRBV28 to TRBJ2-7, with TRBD2 as a possible D gene (6 bases). Per germline, CDR1 MDHEN and CDR2 SYDVKM. The CDR3 loop spans 14 amino acids. Trimming shortened V by 5 bases and J by 0 bases, and 11 bases separated the two germline ends. The CDR3 coding sequence is TGTGCCAGCAGTCTTGGGGGGTTCTCCTACGAGCAGTACTTC. Protein sequence: CASSLGGFSYEQYF.